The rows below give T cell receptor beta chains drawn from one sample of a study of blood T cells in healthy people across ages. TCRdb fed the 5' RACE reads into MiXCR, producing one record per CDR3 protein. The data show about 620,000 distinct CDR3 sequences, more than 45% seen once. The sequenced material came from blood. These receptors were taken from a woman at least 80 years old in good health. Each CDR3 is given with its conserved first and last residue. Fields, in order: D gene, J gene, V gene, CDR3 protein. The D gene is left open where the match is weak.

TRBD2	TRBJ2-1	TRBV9	CASSAAGDEQFF
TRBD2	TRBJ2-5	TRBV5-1	CASRLGTTPETQYF
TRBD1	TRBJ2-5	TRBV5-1	CASSTGTGRETQYF
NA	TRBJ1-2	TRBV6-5	CASLSRGFGYTF
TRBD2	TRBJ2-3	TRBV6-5	CASSYSLASTDTQYF
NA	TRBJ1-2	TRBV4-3	CASSQDLQAGDGYTF
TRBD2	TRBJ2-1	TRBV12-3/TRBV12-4	CASSGRVNYNEQFF
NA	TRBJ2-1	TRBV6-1	CASSATYRAEYNEQFF
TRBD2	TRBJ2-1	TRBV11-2	CASARGLANNEQFF
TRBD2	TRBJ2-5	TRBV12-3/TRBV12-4	CASSSVSGLPYF
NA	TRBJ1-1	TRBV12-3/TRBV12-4	CASSRENMNTEAFF
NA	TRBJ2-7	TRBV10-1	CASSERGPSYEQYF
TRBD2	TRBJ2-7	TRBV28	CASTHTPGLGHEQYF
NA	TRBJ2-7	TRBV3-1	CASSHGAYEQYF
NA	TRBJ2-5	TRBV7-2	CASSLEGGGFGGRTGTQYF
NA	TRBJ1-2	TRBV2	CASSDQGTNYGYTF
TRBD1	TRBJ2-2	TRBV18	CASSLFDREKNTGELFF
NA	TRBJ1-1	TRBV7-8	CASSLGIGGNTEAFF
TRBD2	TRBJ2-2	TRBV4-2	CASSQERGLAGRRGELFF
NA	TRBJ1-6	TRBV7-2	CASRYQGGNSPLHF
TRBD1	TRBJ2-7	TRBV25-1	CASSKPGQYSYEQYF
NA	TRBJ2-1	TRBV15	CATSRAVSYNEQFF
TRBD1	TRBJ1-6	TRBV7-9	CASTRDSAPLHF
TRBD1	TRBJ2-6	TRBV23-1	CARKQGILYQGPGANVLTF
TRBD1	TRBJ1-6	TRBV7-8	CASSSDRGQGTRSSPPHF
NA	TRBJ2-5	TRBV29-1	CSVDVGGGSETQYF
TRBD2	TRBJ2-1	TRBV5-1	CASSGMARTSLRHEQFF
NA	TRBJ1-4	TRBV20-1	CSAWPLQGLNEKLFF
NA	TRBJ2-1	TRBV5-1	CASSLAPGNHNEQFF
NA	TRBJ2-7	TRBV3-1	CASSQGEVRGDEQYF
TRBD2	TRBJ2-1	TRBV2	CASSQSLAVSSYNEQFF
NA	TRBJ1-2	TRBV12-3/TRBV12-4	CASSPQVGSGYTF
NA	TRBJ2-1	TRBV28	CASRGGGTYNEQFF
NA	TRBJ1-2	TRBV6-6	CASIAGGGDYTF
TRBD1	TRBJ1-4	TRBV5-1	CASRDRVYEKLFF
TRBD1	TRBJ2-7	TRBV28	CASSLGNRGEQYF
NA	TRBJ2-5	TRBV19	CASSITGAQETQYF
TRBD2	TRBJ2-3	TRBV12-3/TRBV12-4	CASSLKLAGDTDTQYF
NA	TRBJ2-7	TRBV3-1	CASSQGPPSTTIYYEQYF
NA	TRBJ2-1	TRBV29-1	CSVVGYNEQFF
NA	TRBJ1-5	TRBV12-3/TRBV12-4	CASSDFAGGNQPQHF
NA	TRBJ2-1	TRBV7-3	CASSRDGRFNNEQFF
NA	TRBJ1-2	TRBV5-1	CASSVEGELYGYTF
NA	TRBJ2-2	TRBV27	CASSWVVGPGGTGELFF
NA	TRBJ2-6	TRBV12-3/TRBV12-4	CASSLLGANVLTF
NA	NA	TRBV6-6	CASLQVNYNEQYF
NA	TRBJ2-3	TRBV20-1	CSARLEGQQYF
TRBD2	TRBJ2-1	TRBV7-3	CASSFYGGWNEQFF
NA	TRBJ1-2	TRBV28	CASREAYGYTF
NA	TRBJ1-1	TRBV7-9	CASSLGRVPEAFF
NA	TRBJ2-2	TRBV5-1	CASSGSWNTGELFF
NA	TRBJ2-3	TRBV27	CASSLWGAPDTQYF
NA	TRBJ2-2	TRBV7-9	CASSLSAVRTGELFF
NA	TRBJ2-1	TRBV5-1	CASSLDPSNEQFF
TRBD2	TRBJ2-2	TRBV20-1	CSARDRLAGGDTGELFF
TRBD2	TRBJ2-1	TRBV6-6	CASRPGLAGGGEQFF